This T cell receptor (beta chain) comes out of a study of OX40 agonist ivuxolimab in advanced cancers. Study-level background: Ivuxolimab was a fully human IgG2 agonistic monoclonal antibody targeting the costimulatory receptor OX40 (CD134). Intravenous ivuxolimab was administered to patients every 2 weeks at six dose levels: 0.01, 0.1, 0.3, 1.5, 3 and 10 mg/kg. Of the 50 or so patients in dose escalation, 19 had hepatocellular carcinoma, roughly 15 had melanoma, 9 had renal cell carcinoma and 9 had head and neck cancer. A male proportion of about 79% and a mean age of 60 years, ranging from roughly 23 to 79, were recorded for the dose-escalation cohort. Prior anti-PD-1, anti-PD-L1 or anti-CTLA-4 therapy was permitted, and checkpoint inhibitors had been received by roughly two fifths of dose-escalation patients. Partial responses were achieved by three dose-escalation patients, of whom one had hepatocellular carcinoma and two had cutaneous melanoma. Peripheral TCRbeta sequencing aimed to test whether ivuxolimab altered TCR sequence diversity and caused clonal T-cell expansion. The monotherapy dose-escalation portion (N of about 50 patients) of the phase I ivuxolimab trial is reported in the paper.

Overall study results and their limits: In the 0.1-3.0 mg/kg groups, partial responders had among the lowest normalized peripheral clonal expansion, particularly in CD8+ T cells. Low levels of normalized T-cell clonal expansion were also shown by some nonresponding patients. After ivuxolimab, expanded clones were on average more numerous among CD8+ T cells than among CD4+ T cells. Which antigens the clonally expanded peripheral T cells were specific for was not determined. Clonal expansion of both CD4+ and CD8+ blood T cells was observed from baseline to week 6 at doses 0.1 to 3.0 mg/kg.

Genomic DNA was extracted from sorted cells for sequencing of the TCRbeta CDR3 region. The immunoSEQ Assay was used to sequence the TCRbeta CDR3 regions. As stored in TCRdb, this immuneACCESS dataset retains in-frame rearrangements with V and J assigned. A fraction of the clones does not appear; measured against another copy, unresolved V genes explain less than half of the discrepancy, and the remainder lacks a known reason. Present in this sample are about 140,000 clones, approximately 90% of which were seen just once. The top ten hold 1.1% of the sample. The CDR1 and CDR2 encoded by the germline V gene are MDHEN and SYDVKM. V and J are trimmed by 6 bases and 5 bases, and the gene matches miss 10 bases of the junction. From the cysteine up to the phenylalanine, the CDR3 has a length of 15 residues. Only the CDR3 region is kept as DNA, spanning 45 bases read in frame from base 1. Points on this clone: The antigen this receptor binds is unknown. No base-level quality is on record; no much larger clone is a single base apart.

Patients with autoimmune disease history or receiving systemic immunosuppression were excluded from the trial. Peripheral blood for TCR sequencing was drawn from every dose cohort at baseline, at cycle 4 day 1 and at cycle 7 day 1. Samples were obtained from an open-label, multicenter, first-in-human phase I dose-escalation trial of ivuxolimab. Adults with locally advanced or metastatic head and neck squamous cell, hepatocellular, melanoma or renal cell carcinoma were enrolled in the trial. CD4+ and CD8+ T cells were sorted separately from peripheral blood before TCR sequencing. The sequences come from CD4+ or CD8+ T cells sorted from blood, collected in a trial of the OX40 agonist ivuxolimab. The clonotype was recovered from an adult with an advanced solid tumor such as melanoma, head and neck, liver or kidney cancer. The V gene is TRBV28 and the J gene is TRBJ2-7; the junction holds 10 bases that match TRBD2. The nucleotides are TGTGCCAGCAGACAGGGCGCTAGCGGGAGCAACGAGCAGTACTTC. Translated, it gives CASRQGASGSNEQYF.